This passage covers 10 T cell receptor beta chains from one sample sequenced in a study of cytomegalovirus exposure and HLA in healthy donors. The PCR made use of 60 Vbeta and 13 Jbeta primers. The table came from immunoSEQ multiplex PCR; TCRdb's copy has only in-frame clones and leaves some out. Altogether 35,000 to 55,000 clones are present, roughly half being singletons, with the ten largest covering under 6.5%. The material sequenced was PBMCs. Receptors originate from a man between 60 and 70 years old in good health and CMV-seronegative.

The chain links TRBV5-3 to TRBJ1-5; 8 positions match TRBD1. TRBV5-3 has ORF status, its function being uncertain. The CDR3 runs 17 residues. Trimming cost V 3 bases and J 1 base; bases outside gene matches: 9. DNA of the CDR3: TGTGCCAGAAGCTCGGGACAGGATCGGGGGAGCAATCAGCCCCAGCATTTT. Encoded protein: CARSSGQDRGSNQPQHF.

The chain has TRBV6-5 and TRBJ2-3; the D gene is possibly TRBD1 (6 bases). The ends were cut back, 9 bases at V and 2 bases at J, with 15 bases in the middle. Germline CDR1 MNHEY, CDR2 SVGAGI. There are 14 residues in the CDR3. In DNA form, the CDR3 reads TGTGCCAGTCGGAGGACAGCCTTCACAGATACGCAGTATTTT. It is translated as CASRRTAFTDTQYF.

The V gene is TRBV30, the J gene TRBJ1-6; 7 bases are a match to TRBD1. CDR3 length: 13 amino acids. Looked up from germline, CDR1 is GTSNPN and CDR2 is SVGIG (reference sequence). With V trimmed by 1 base and J by 14 bases, 8 bases remained unmatched. CDR3 region: CAWSGGQSITLHF. CDR3 nucleotides: TGTGCCTGGAGTGGGGGACAGAGTATAACCCTCCACTTT. The complete variable domain, with remaining parts taken from reference TRBV30 and TRBJ1-6, reads SQTIHQWPATLVQPVGSPLSLECTVEGTSNPNLYWYRQAAGRGLQLLFYSVGIGQISSEVPQNLSASRPQDRQFILSSKKLLLSDSGFYLCAWSGGQSITLHFGNGTRLTVT.

V usage is TRBV4-3 and J usage is TRBJ1-4; D is uncertain. CDR1 LGHNA and CDR2 YSLEER come from the germline V gene. V was clipped by 1 base and J by 0 bases, with 9 bases between them. The CDR3 extends over 16 amino acids. The CDR3 here is CASSQGLHSTNEKLFF. CDR3 coding DNA: TGCGCCAGCAGCCAAGGACTACATTCAACTAATGAAAAACTGTTTTTT.

There are a few counts of this clone. The V call is TRBV5-4, the J call TRBJ2-7; a weak D match, TRBD2 (6 bases). Trimming cost V 3 bases and J 7 bases, with 8 bases left between them. CDR1 is SGHNT and CDR2 is YYREEE in the germline V gene (reference sequence). The CDR3 spans 11 residues. CDR3 in DNA: TGTGCCAGCAGCTCCCGGGGGGAGCAGTACTTC. Residues: CASSSRGEQYF.

This clone was seen a few times. The rearrangement links TRBV4-1 to TRBJ2-7, with D unclear. The CDR3 contains 18 residues. Germline CDR1 MGHRA, CDR2 YSYEKL. V lost 0 bases and J 2 bases, leaving 20 bases between the germline ends. The CDR3 nucleotides are TGCGCCAGCAGCCAAGATTCCGGTCGGGTAGAGATTCCCTACGAGCAGTACTTC. Translation gives CASSQDSGRVEIPYEQYF.

This clone came up a few times. This chain uses TRBV7-9 with TRBJ2-5; 7 nucleotides line up with TRBD2. The germline V gene encodes CDR1 SEHNR and CDR2 FQNEAQ (reference sequence). The CDR3 is 15 amino acids. The trim removed 5 bases at V and 1 base at J, leaving 7 bases unmatched. CDR3 loop: CASSLTGTTQETQYF. CDR3 DNA sequence: TGTGCCAGCAGCCTGACCGGGACTACCCAAGAGACCCAGTACTTC.

The chain combines TRBV29-1 with TRBJ2-7, with D perhaps matching TRBD1 (5 bases). V shed 4 bases and J shed 3 bases, with 10 bases lying between them. Germline lookup yields CDR1 SQVTM and CDR2 ANQGSEA. The CDR3 has 12 residues. CDR3 nucleotides: TGCAGCGTTGTAGGGGCCGTCTACGAGCAGTACTTC. Its protein is CSVVGAVYEQYF.

This clone has just a few counts. The CDR3 protein is CASSLRTHEQYF. DNA of the CDR3: TGTGCCAGCAGCTTAAGGACACACGAGCAGTACTTC. The V call is TRBV7-9, the J call TRBJ2-7, with D tentatively TRBD1 (5 bases). Trimming removed 2 bases at V and 5 bases at J, with 7 bases between. The CDR3 length is 12 residues. Germline V gene lookup returns CDR1 SEHNR and CDR2 FQNEAQ (reference sequence). The full variable domain, completed using reference TRBV7-9 and TRBJ2-7, is DTGVSQNPRHKITKRGQNVTFRCDPISEHNRLYWYRQTLGQGPEFLTYFQNEAQLEKSRLLSDRFSAERPKGSFSTLEIQRTEQGDSAMYLCASSLRTHEQYFGPGTRLTVT.

This clone showed up just once. The same CDR3 arises from other DNA sequences in this sample as well. This chain links TRBV11-3 with TRBJ2-1; possibly TRBD1 for D (6 bases). CDR1 SGHNT and CDR2 YENEEA come from the germline V gene. V was trimmed by 3 bases and J by 7 bases, leaving 10 bases between them. The CDR3 is 13 amino acids. CDR3 bases: TGTGCCAGCAGCTTGGGGGCGAGGAATGAGCAGTTCTTC. Encoded protein: CASSLGARNEQFF.